A single sample is the source of the 25 T cell receptor beta chains below, sequenced in a study of blood T cell repertoires in COVID-19. TCRdb keeps only in-frame clones here, not all; method: immunoSEQ multiplex PCR. The sample includes 250,000 to 350,000 clones, 90% seen only once; the top ten take roughly 4.3%. Sequencing was done on a sample of PBMCs or T cells enriched from blood (not recorded which). Receptors were obtained from a young woman with acute COVID-19.

The genes are TRBV29-1 and TRBJ2-7; tentative D call: TRBD1 (7 bases). With 6 bases removed from V and 0 bases from J, the gap between germline ends came to 15 bases. Germline V gene data show CDR1 as SQVTM and CDR2 as ANQGSEA. The CDR3 loop spans 14 amino acids. CDR3 in amino acids: CSVGGQSLSYEQYF. CDR3 nucleotides: TGCAGCGTCGGGGGACAGTCTCTCTCCTACGAGCAGTACTTC.

The chain recombines TRBV6-5 with TRBJ2-7; 8 nucleotides line up with TRBD1. Germline loops: CDR1 MNHEY, CDR2 SVGAGI. The junction had 9 bases not matched to a gene; V was cut back by 2 bases and J by 12 bases. This CDR3 is 13 amino acids long. The CDR3 nucleotides read TGTGCCAGCAGTTACCGGGACAGGAGCGCGTGGTACTTC. It encodes CASSYRDRSAWYF.

The chain carries TRBV4-1 and TRBJ2-6; no clear D. CDR3 length equals 15 residues. The germline V gene has CDR1 MGHRA and CDR2 YSYEKL. The V end was cut by 5 bases, the J end by 1 base, with 9 bases between. CDR3: CASSTTGSGANVLTF. CDR3 DNA sequence: TGCGCCAGCAGCACTACGGGTTCTGGGGCCAACGTCCTGACTTTC.

The chain couples TRBV7-3 to TRBJ2-1; TRBD2 matches 8 bases. Germline trimming cut 8 bases from V and 7 bases from J; bases unmatched to any gene: 13. CDR3 length equals 15 residues. Per germline, CDR1 SGHTA and CDR2 FQGTGA. CDR3 nucleotides: TGTGCCAGCCAATTGGGGAGCGGGAGATTGAATGAGCAGTTCTTC. Its translation is CASQLGSGRLNEQFF. Combining the CDR3 with reference TRBV7-3 and TRBJ2-1 gives the whole variable domain GAGVSQTPSNKVTEKGKYVELRCDPISGHTALYWYRQSLGQGPEFLIYFQGTGAADDSGLPNDRFFAVRPEGSVSTLKIQRTERGDSAVYLCASQLGSGRLNEQFFGPGTRLTVL.

The V call is TRBV27, the J call TRBJ2-3; possibly TRBD1 for D (5 bases). The germline V gene encodes CDR1 MNHEY and CDR2 SMNVEV (reference sequence). This CDR3 has 16 amino acids. Between the trimmed V and J ends, which lost 2 bases and 1 base, there was a span of 13 bases. Here the CDR3 DNA reads TGTGCCAGCAGTTTAAGGTTCCAGGGTGGCACAGATACGCAGTATTTT. This gives the protein CASSLRFQGGTDTQYF.

This chain connects TRBV2 to TRBJ2-7; TRBD2 matches 12 bases. The CDR3 is 15 residues long. Germline V gene sequence: CDR1 SNHLY, CDR2 FYNNEI. V lost 5 bases, J lost 0 bases, and 2 bases stayed unmatched. Here the CDR3 reads CASSWTSGNSYEQYF. CDR3 in DNA: TGTGCCAGCAGTTGGACTAGCGGGAACTCCTACGAGCAGTACTTC.

This rearrangement joins TRBV19 to TRBJ1-5, with TRBD1 as a possible D gene (6 bases). Per germline, CDR1 LNHDA and CDR2 SQIVND (reference sequence). Trimming stripped 2 bases from V and 7 bases from J, with 18 bases between. The CDR3 runs 16 residues. The chain's CDR3 is CASSIMVGDRYQPQHF. Here the CDR3 DNA reads TGTGCCAGTAGTATAATGGTGGGCGACAGGTACCAGCCCCAGCATTTT.

This rearrangement joins TRBV28 to TRBJ1-3; 7 bases agree with TRBD1. This CDR3 is 16 amino acids long. CDR1 and CDR2 from the germline V gene are MDHEN and SYDVKM. V shed 6 bases and J 3 bases; nucleotides not matched to a gene: 11. CDR3 sequence reads: CASSPPDDRDGNTIYF. As DNA, the CDR3 is TGTGCCAGCAGCCCCCCGGACGACAGGGATGGAAACACCATATATTTT.

The genes are TRBV5-1 and TRBJ2-4; 8 positions agree with TRBD1. CDR3 size: 15 residues. CDR1 is SGHRS and CDR2 is YFSETQ in the germline V gene. V was clipped by 0 bases and J by 2 bases; unmatched bases: 1. CDR3 residues: CASSLGQGPKNIQYF. The CDR3 bases are TGCGCCAGCAGCTTGGGACAGGGGCCCAAAAACATTCAGTACTTC.

This chain joins TRBV24-1 and TRBJ2-7, with 8 nucleotides matching TRBD1. The CDR3 has 15 amino acids. The V and J ends lost 3 bases and 3 bases, in that order; junction bases with no gene match: 6. The germline V gene has CDR1 KGHDR and CDR2 SFDVKD. DNA for the CDR3: TGTGCCACCAGTGATCCCGGACAGGGTAACTACGAGCAGTACTTC. Amino acid sequence: CATSDPGQGNYEQYF.

This clone was seen just once. The chain's CDR3 is CASSPYLDSANTGELFF. CDR3 nucleotides: TGTGCCAGCTCACCCTACTTGGACAGCGCGAACACCGGGGAGCTGTTTTTT. The V gene is TRBV18, the J gene TRBJ2-2, with D possibly matching TRBD1 (6 bases). Per the germline V gene, CDR1 is KGHSH and CDR2 is LQKENI. The V and J ends lost 3 bases and 0 bases respectively, with 14 bases between them. The CDR3 totals 17 residues. Supplemented by reference TRBV18 and TRBJ2-2, the full variable domain reads NAGVMQNPRHLVRRRGQEARLRCSPMKGHSHVYWYRQLPEEGLKFMVYLQKENIIDESGMPKERFSAEFPKEGPSILRIQQVVRGDSAAYFCASSPYLDSANTGELFFGEGSRLTVL.

This clone appeared a single time. The chain links TRBV24-1 to TRBJ2-7; 8 nucleotides match TRBD2. The germline gives CDR1 KGHDR, CDR2 SFDVKD. This CDR3 is 15 amino acids long. J lost 3 bases, V lost 0 bases, and 3 bases had no gene match. The CDR3 is CATSDLTSGSYEQYF. The DNA of the CDR3 is TGTGCCACCAGTGATTTGACGAGCGGGAGCTACGAGCAGTACTTC.

The V and J genes are TRBV5-1 and TRBJ1-1; 9 bases line up with TRBD1. The CDR3 extends over 16 amino acids. Germline V lookup: CDR1 SGHRS, CDR2 YFSETQ. V lost 3 bases to trimming and J lost 1 base; unmatched junction nucleotides: 7. The CDR3 protein is CASSSLTTGGNTEAFF. The CDR3 DNA reads TGCGCCAGCAGCTCTCTGACGACAGGGGGGAACACTGAAGCTTTCTTT.

The genes are TRBV18 and TRBJ2-1; D might be TRBD2 (5 bases). The germline V and J ends were trimmed by 4 bases and 7 bases, with 14 bases remaining between them. CDR1 is KGHSH, CDR2 LQKENI, per germline. The CDR3 has 14 amino acids. The DNA for the CDR3 is TGTGCCAGCTCACAGAGCGGCAAGGGAAATGAGCAGTTCTTC. Translation gives CASSQSGKGNEQFF. Full variable domain (remainder filled in from reference TRBV18 and TRBJ2-1): NAGVMQNPRHLVRRRGQEARLRCSPMKGHSHVYWYRQLPEEGLKFMVYLQKENIIDESGMPKERFSAEFPKEGPSILRIQQVVRGDSAAYFCASSQSGKGNEQFFGPGTRLTVL.

The CDR3 sequence: CASGERDTQYF. The CDR3 DNA follows: TGCGCCAGCGGAGAAAGGGATACGCAGTATTTT. The chain has TRBV10-2 and TRBJ2-3; no clear D. V was shortened by 8 bases and J by 6 bases, with 9 bases between the two germline ends. The CDR3 is 11 amino acids. Germline V CDR1 and CDR2: WSHSY, SAAADI.

The rearrangement joins TRBV5-6 to TRBJ1-6; D uncertain. The germline V gene encodes CDR1 SGHDT and CDR2 YYEEEE. CDR3 length: 15 amino acids. The V and J ends lost 3 bases and 9 bases respectively, with 16 bases between them. CDR3 sequence (DNA): TGTGCCAGCAGCTCGGGATCTCGAGGGATTTCACCCCTCCACTTT. It codes for CASSSGSRGISPLHF. Complete variable domain (other parts from reference TRBV5-6 and TRBJ1-6): DAGVTQSPTHLIKTRGQQVTLRCSPKSGHDTVSWYQQALGQGPQFIFQYYEEEERQRGNFPDRFSGHQFPNYSSELNVNALLLGDSALYLCASSSGSRGISPLHFGNGTRLTVT.

The chain employs TRBV5-1 and TRBJ1-1; D uncertain. The CDR3 runs 15 residues. The germline CDR1 and CDR2 sequences are SGHRS and YFSETQ. Trimming took off 0 bases at V and 3 bases at J, with 12 bases between the two ends. CDR3 in amino acids: CASSLAEVVDTEAFF. CDR3 nucleotide sequence: TGCGCCAGCAGCTTGGCCGAGGTGGTGGACACTGAAGCTTTCTTT.

The chain joins TRBV29-1 to TRBJ1-1; D uncertain. Deletions cut 3 bases from V and 0 bases from J, with 8 bases between. The germline CDR1 and CDR2 sequences are SQVTM and ANQGSEA. The CDR3 consists of 13 residues. For the CDR3, the DNA is TGCAGCGTTGAGCTAAGTCTGAACACTGAAGCTTTCTTT. Residues: CSVELSLNTEAFF.

This chain joins TRBV29-1 and TRBJ2-1, with TRBD1 matching 12 bases. Germline trimming cut 7 bases from V and 10 bases from J; bases unmatched to any gene: 11. CDR1 and CDR2 from the germline V gene are SQVTM and ANQGSEA. This CDR3 is 14 amino acids long. As DNA, the CDR3 is TGCAGCGAGCTCGGGGGGACAGGGGGCCACGAGCAGTTCTTC. Its translation is CSELGGTGGHEQFF.

The CDR3 loop is CASSPGSGSSGNTIYF. The CDR3, as DNA: TGTGCCAGCAGCCCTGGGAGCGGGAGCTCTGGAAACACCATATATTTT. V is TRBV7-3 and J is TRBJ1-3; D gene uncertain. Trimming removed 5 bases from V and 0 bases from J, with 14 bases in between. The CDR3 loop spans 16 amino acids. The germline V gene has CDR1 SGHTA and CDR2 FQGTGA.

The V and J genes are TRBV5-1 and TRBJ1-4; TRBD1 matches at 8 bases. CDR1 SGHRS and CDR2 YFSETQ come from the germline V gene. The CDR3 loop spans 14 amino acids. Germline trimming cut 7 bases from V and 7 bases from J; bases unmatched to any gene: 9. The CDR3 DNA is TGCGCCAGCTCAGGGGGCGTGGGGGGTGAAAAACTGTTTTTT. Protein: CASSGGVGGEKLFF.

V usage is TRBV10-3 and J usage is TRBJ1-2; D is unresolved. Germline loops: CDR1 ENHRY, CDR2 SYGVKD. With 0 bases removed from V and 4 bases from J, the gap between germline ends came to 12 bases. This CDR3 has 15 residues. This chain's CDR3 is CAISESMVGIYGYTF. The DNA for the CDR3 is TGTGCCATCAGTGAGTCGATGGTGGGCATCTATGGCTACACCTTC.

The gene calls are TRBV2 and TRBJ2-4, with no clear D. The CDR3 totals 14 residues. CDR1 is SNHLY and CDR2 is FYNNEI in the germline V gene. Trimming removed 6 bases from V and 0 bases from J, with 9 bases in between. CDR3 loop: CASSPGVAKNIQYF. The CDR3, as DNA: TGTGCCAGCAGCCCCGGAGTAGCCAAAAACATTCAGTACTTC. Using reference TRBV2 and TRBJ2-4 for the parts outside the CDR3, the full variable domain is EPEVTQTPSHQVTQMGQEVILRCVPISNHLYFYWYRQILGQKVEFLVSFYNNEISEKSEIFDDQFSVERPDGSNFTLKIRSTKLEDSAMYFCASSPGVAKNIQYFGAGTRLSVL.

This rearrangement joins TRBV5-1 to TRBJ2-1; D call uncertain. This CDR3 has 15 amino acids. Per the germline V gene, CDR1 is SGHRS and CDR2 is YFSETQ. Trimming took 0 bases from V and 0 from J, leaving 7 bases between them. CDR3 DNA sequence: TGCGCCAGCAGCTTGGGGAGTAGCTCCTACAATGAGCAGTTCTTC. This gives the protein CASSLGSSSYNEQFF.

This sequence joins TRBV5-1 and TRBJ1-6, with 8 bases matching TRBD1. The J segment lost 5 bases and the V segment lost 0 bases, leaving 7 bases of the junction unmatched. Germline V CDR1 and CDR2: SGHRS, YFSETQ. The CDR3 has 17 amino acids. The CDR3 sequence is CASSLVQGARDNSPLHF. The CDR3 region has the DNA TGCGCCAGCAGCTTGGTTCAGGGGGCGCGGGATAATTCACCCCTCCACTTT. Combining the CDR3 with reference TRBV5-1 and TRBJ1-6 gives the whole variable domain KAGVTQTPRYLIKTRGQQVTLSCSPISGHRSVSWYQQTPGQGLQFLFEYFSETQRNKGNFPGRFSGRQFSNSRSEMNVSTLELGDSALYLCASSLVQGARDNSPLHFGNGTRLTVT.